The T cell receptor beta chain under discussion was sequenced for a study of cytomegalovirus exposure and HLA in healthy donors. This PCR relied on a set of 60 Vbeta primers and 13 Jbeta primers. Assay used: immunoSEQ multiplex PCR; TCRdb lists only in-frame clones, some missing. The top ten clones hold approximately 0.22% of a sample with 120,000 or so clones, 80% of them seen once. The CDR3 has 16 residues. Trimming took 4 bases from V and 1 from J; bases not matched to a gene: 4. Per the germline V gene, CDR1 is MNHNS and CDR2 is SASEGT. Sample: PBMCs. The source is a man aged 50-59 years in good health and CMV-seronegative. The V gene is TRBV6-1, the J gene TRBJ2-3, with 11 nucleotides matching TRBD2. In nucleotides, the CDR3 is TGTGCCAGCAGTGGCCAACTAGCGGGGGGCACAGATACGCAGTATTTT. Translating it yields CASSGQLAGGTDTQYF.